The 13 T cell receptor beta chains presented below share a single source sample, sequenced in a study of quantifying T cell responses using KT2 cells. As for the study in general: TCR alpha and beta constant-region primers primed reverse transcription of RNA.

A single-stranded UMI oligo with SP2 sequence was ligated to cDNA 3' ends. First-round PCR used around 4 cycles and beta primers RC1.1 and RC1.2 covering TRBC1 and TRBC2. TCRdb reprocessed the UMI-ligation and nested PCR reads via MiXCR and lists one record per CDR3 protein. The data hold about 41,000 distinct CDR3 sequences, with about 17% observed a single time. The sequenced sample consisted of PBMCs spiked with cells of the T cell clone KT2. Receptors were obtained from a human donor.

The rearrangement joins TRBV28 to TRBJ1-5; D is undetermined. The germline V gene has CDR1 MDHEN and CDR2 SYDVKM. Trimming left V 4 bases short and J 7 bases short, with 17 bases between. CDR3 length: 15 residues. The CDR3 region has the DNA TGTGCCAGCAGTTCCCAGATAAGGGTAGGACAGCCCCAGCATTTT. It yields the protein CASSSQIRVGQPQHF.

This clonotype was observed a few times. CDR3 protein: CASSSRGGAWETQYF. The CDR3 DNA sequence: TGTGCCAGCAGCTCGCGCGGGGGGGCCTGGGAGACCCAGTACTTC. The chain couples TRBV7-6 to TRBJ2-5; 9 nucleotides line up with TRBD2. Germline loops: CDR1 SGHVS, CDR2 FNYEAQ. J was trimmed by 5 bases and V by 4 bases; bases with no gene match: 8. The CDR3 runs to 15 residues. The variable domain in full, completed from reference TRBV7-6 and TRBJ2-5, reads GAGVSQSPRYKVTKRGQDVALRCDPISGHVSLYWYRQALGQGPEFLTYFNYEAQQDKSGLPNDRFSAERPEGSISTLTIQRTEQRDSAMYRCASSSRGGAWETQYFGPGTRLLVL.

V gene TRBV20-1 combines with J gene TRBJ2-7; 10 nucleotides agree with TRBD2. Germline lookup yields CDR1 DFQATT and CDR2 SNEGSKA (reference sequence). The V gene end was trimmed by 3 bases and the J gene end by 7 bases; junction bases not matched to a gene: 6. This CDR3 contains 13 residues. The CDR3 loop reads CSASLAGASEQYF. CDR3 DNA sequence: TGCAGTGCTAGTCTAGCGGGGGCTAGTGAGCAGTACTTC.

This clonotype was detected only a few times. The rearrangement uses TRBV2 and TRBJ2-3; D tentatively reads TRBD1 or TRBD2 (5 bases each). From germline, CDR1 is SNHLY and CDR2 FYNNEI. This CDR3 spans 15 amino acids. Between the trimmed V and J ends, which lost 7 bases and 2 bases, there was a span of 16 bases. The CDR3 nucleotides read TGTGCCAGCAAAGGACCGGGACCTTACACAGATACGCAGTATTTT. It encodes CASKGPGPYTDTQYF. Drawing the rest from reference TRBV2 and TRBJ2-3, the complete variable domain is EPEVTQTPSHQVTQMGQEVILRCVPISNHLYFYWYRQILGQKVEFLVSFYNNEISEKSEIFDDQFSVERPDGSNFTLKIRSTKLEDSAMYFCASKGPGPYTDTQYFGPGTRLTVL.

Comments on this clonotype: A read error may produce the germline difference seen at one junction end. The chain employs TRBV5-1 and TRBJ2-3, with D perhaps being TRBD1 or TRBD2 (5 bases each). CDR3 length equals 18 residues. Germline V gene data show CDR1 as SGHRS and CDR2 as YFSETQ. The CDR3 nucleotides read TGCGCCAGCAGGTTGGGGGATCTGACCCCACGGCTCACAGATACGCAGTATTTT. Residues: CASRLGDLTPRLTDTQYF.

The chain employs TRBV7-9 and TRBJ1-2; no clear D gene. The CDR3 consists of 15 residues. The V gene lost 3 bases and the J gene lost 2 bases, with 13 bases spanning the gap. Germline CDR1 reads SEHNR; CDR2 reads FQNEAQ (reference sequence). The DNA for the CDR3 is TGTGCCAGCAGCTTTGGTGACGCGGGGAACTATGGCTACACCTTC. Encoded protein: CASSFGDAGNYGYTF.

In this sample, this clonotype turned up many times. This chain uses TRBV20-1 with TRBJ1-5; 8 bases are shared with TRBD1. This CDR3 contains 16 residues. Germline V gene sequence: CDR1 DFQATT, CDR2 SNEGSKA (reference sequence). Trimming removed 0 bases from V and 4 bases from J; junction bases left unmatched: 8. The CDR3 here is CSAREARGLGNQPQHF. CDR3 bases: TGCAGTGCTAGAGAGGCCAGGGGGCTCGGGAATCAGCCCCAGCATTTT.

This clonotype came up a few times. This chain joins TRBV2 and TRBJ1-5; TRBD1 agrees at 8 bases. The germline V gene has CDR1 SNHLY and CDR2 FYNNEI. CDR3 size: 15 residues. J was trimmed by 0 bases and V by 6 bases; bases with no gene match: 4. CDR3 DNA sequence: TGTGCCAGCAGGTTGACAGGGGATAGCAATCAGCCCCAGCATTTT. Amino acid sequence: CASRLTGDSNQPQHF. The full variable domain, in which reference TRBV2 and TRBJ1-5 provide the parts outside the CDR3, is EPEVTQTPSHQVTQMGQEVILRCVPISNHLYFYWYRQILGQKVEFLVSFYNNEISEKSEIFDDQFSVERPDGSNFTLKIRSTKLEDSAMYFCASRLTGDSNQPQHFGDGTRLSIL.

In regard to this clonotype: It may be a read error: a sequence one base away is much more abundant. The chain uses TRBV6-2 or TRBV6-3 and TRBJ2-1; possibly TRBD1 or TRBD2 for D (5 bases each). Between the trimmed V and J ends, which lost 6 bases and 1 base, there was a span of 22 bases. Germline CDR1 MNHEY, CDR2 SVGEGT. The CDR3 is 18 amino acids. The CDR3 bases are TGTGCCAGCAGATCAGGGACCAGCGAGATAGGGTCCTACAATGAGCAGTTCTTC. Translating gives CASRSGTSEIGSYNEQFF.

There are a few counts of this clonotype. DNA of the CDR3: TGTGCCATCAACAAACAGGGGACCCAAGAGACCCAGTACTTC. Its translation: CAINKQGTQETQYF. The chain has TRBV10-3 and TRBJ2-5, with 7 bases identical to TRBD1. Germline lookup yields CDR1 ENHRY and CDR2 SYGVKD. With V trimmed by 7 bases and J by 1 base, 6 bases remained unmatched. This CDR3 has 14 amino acids.

This clonotype was counted a few times. This rearrangement joins TRBV6-1 to TRBJ1-6, with 10 bases that match TRBD1. There are 16 residues in the CDR3. Germline V CDR1 and CDR2: MNHNS, SASEGT. Trimming cost V 5 bases and J 9 bases; bases outside gene matches: 10. The chain's CDR3 is CASSTHSGQGGSPLHF. The CDR3 region has the DNA TGTGCCAGCAGTACTCACTCCGGACAGGGGGGTTCACCCCTCCACTTT.

V and J are TRBV6-2 or TRBV6-3 and TRBJ2-3; 12 positions match TRBD2. In germline, CDR1 is MNHEY, CDR2 SVGEGT. With V trimmed by 7 bases and J by 5 bases, 13 bases remained unmatched. CDR3 length: 17 amino acids. The chain's CDR3 is CASTDPLAGGSIDTQYF. CDR3 nucleotide sequence: TGTGCCAGCACCGACCCGCTAGCGGGAGGGTCGATAGATACGCAGTATTTT.

This sequence joins TRBV6-1 and TRBJ2-3; 9 bases map to TRBD2. CDR3 size: 16 residues. The germline V gene has CDR1 MNHNS and CDR2 SASEGT. J was trimmed by 3 bases and V by 8 bases; bases with no gene match: 12. The CDR3 DNA reads as TGTGCCAGCGGGCTCTCGGCGGGGGGGTGGACAGATACGCAGTATTTT. Protein: CASGLSAGGWTDTQYF.